These 12 T cell receptor beta chains came from one sample sequenced in a study of cytomegalovirus exposure and HLA in healthy donors. Here immunoSEQ multiplex PCR was the method, and the copy in TCRdb shows in-frame clones only, minus some. The table has around 70,000 clones, roughly nine tenths seen once. What was sequenced was PBMCs. The receptors originated from a man younger than 30 in good health and CMV-seronegative.

The rearrangement links TRBV7-2 to TRBJ2-5, with D perhaps TRBD1 (7 bases). The CDR3 spans 14 residues. Looked up from germline, CDR1 is SGHTA and CDR2 is FQGNSA. Trimming left V 5 bases short and J 5 bases short, with 15 bases between. The CDR3 DNA follows: TGTGCCAGCAGCGTCAGGGGGGTCGAGGAGACCCAGTACTTC. This gives the protein CASSVRGVEETQYF. Together with reference TRBV7-2 and TRBJ2-5, the CDR3 gives the full variable domain: GAGVSQSPSNKVTEKGKDVELRCDPISGHTALYWYRQSLGQGLEFLIYFQGNSAPDKSGLPSDRFSAERTGGSVSTLTIQRTQQEDSAVYLCASSVRGVEETQYFGPGTRLLVL.

Notes on this clone: The conserved final phenylalanine or tryptophan is absent from the CDR3, which likely points to a read error. The limits of the CDR3 on the DNA are not certain, so only TCRdb's listed CDR3 is given. The rearrangement uses TRBV9 and TRBJ1-1. The CDR3 is 8 amino acids in total, end residues counted. Germline CDR1 is SGDLS and CDR2 is YYNGEE. CDR3 residues: CASRRGGG.

This sequence joins TRBV28 and TRBJ1-1, with D uncertain. The CDR3 is 12 residues long. Germline CDR1 is MDHEN and CDR2 is SYDVKM. The V and J ends lost 3 bases and 10 bases respectively, with 12 bases between them. CDR3 loop: CASSLQSRGAFF. The CDR3 DNA reads as TGTGCCAGCAGTTTGCAGTCCCGAGGAGCTTTCTTT.

J is TRBJ2-7 and V is TRBV6-6; TRBD2 is a possible D gene (7 bases). The germline gives CDR1 MNHNY, CDR2 SVGAGI (reference sequence). The CDR3 sequence is 12 residues long. V was shortened by 8 bases and J by 3 bases, with 11 bases between the two germline ends. Here the CDR3 reads CASGGGGYEQYF. In nucleotides, the CDR3 is TGTGCCAGCGGGGGGGGCGGCTACGAGCAGTACTTC.

This chain links TRBV5-8 with TRBJ1-5; possible D gene TRBD1, 5 bases. CDR1 SGHTS and CDR2 YDEGEE come from the germline V gene. Trimming shortened V by 4 bases and J by 1 base, and 12 bases separated the two germline ends. This CDR3 comprises 15 residues. For the CDR3, the DNA is TGTGCCAGCAGCGTTGGGACTATCAGCAATCAGCCCCAGCATTTT. It translates to CASSVGTISNQPQHF.

This sequence joins TRBV6-5 and TRBJ1-1; D remains unclear. V was cut by 6 bases and J by 0 bases, with 8 bases left in between. This CDR3 region has 13 residues. Germline values: CDR1 MNHEY, CDR2 SVGAGI. The CDR3 protein is CASRSFMNTEAFF. The CDR3 region has the DNA TGTGCCAGCAGAAGCTTCATGAACACTGAAGCTTTCTTT.

This clone is a singleton in its sample. The V and J genes are TRBV28 and TRBJ1-5; the D is unclear. Germline V gene lookup returns CDR1 MDHEN and CDR2 SYDVKM. Trimming removed 6 bases from V and 5 bases from J, with 14 bases in between. The CDR3 is 14 residues long. The CDR3 is CASSPFQDDQPQHF. In DNA, the CDR3 is TGTGCCAGCAGCCCTTTCCAGGATGATCAGCCCCAGCATTTT.

The V gene is TRBV30, the J gene TRBJ1-5, with D possibly being TRBD1 (6 bases). Germline V gives CDR1 GTSNPN, CDR2 SVGIG (reference sequence). Deletions cut 3 bases from V and 4 bases from J, with 16 bases between. The CDR3 runs to 15 residues. CDR3 bases: TGTGCCTGGAGCGCGACAGGTGCTCTAAATCAGCCCCAGCATTTT. Translation gives CAWSATGALNQPQHF.

V is TRBV5-1 and J is TRBJ2-1, with 12 positions matching TRBD2. Germline V gene lookup returns CDR1 SGHRS and CDR2 YFSETQ. The CDR3 is 15 residues long. V shed 0 bases, J shed 7 bases, and the junction held 2 bases outside the gene matches. CDR3 bases: TGCGCCAGCAGCTTGGTGACTAGCGGGGGAAATGAGCAGTTCTTC. This translates into CASSLVTSGGNEQFF.

The V and J genes are TRBV9 and TRBJ2-7; tentative D call: TRBD2 (5 bases). The CDR3 is 14 residues long. Trimming cost V 0 bases and J 5 bases, with 12 bases left between them. CDR1 is SGDLS and CDR2 is YYNGEE in the germline V gene. CDR3 protein: CASSVGVSANEQYF. CDR3 coding DNA: TGTGCCAGCAGCGTAGGGGTTAGCGCAAACGAGCAGTACTTC.

The chain has TRBV28 and TRBJ1-4; 9 bases fit TRBD1. CDR1 MDHEN and CDR2 SYDVKM come from the germline V gene. This CDR3 is built from 17 residues. V was clipped by 3 bases and J by 0 bases; unmatched bases: 5. The DNA for the CDR3 is TGTGCCAGCAGTTTTCGGGACAGGGAAGCAACTAATGAAAAACTGTTTTTT. This gives the protein CASSFRDREATNEKLFF.

J is TRBJ2-6 and V is TRBV10-3, with D possibly being TRBD1 (5 bases). The germline gives CDR1 ENHRY, CDR2 SYGVKD. The CDR3 sequence is 16 residues long. The V end was cut by 5 bases, the J end by 0 bases, with 11 bases between. CDR3 in DNA: TGTGCCATCAGTACAGGCAAAAACTCTGGGGCCAACGTCCTGACTTTC. It is translated as CAISTGKNSGANVLTF.